A single sample gave rise to the 27 T cell receptor beta chains below, sequenced in a study of control samples from healthy donors and cancer patients. Measured with immunoSEQ multiplex PCR; TCRdb has only the in-frame clones, and not every one. The table records some 79,000 clones, roughly 84% of them present only once. The material sequenced was blood. These receptors came from a woman aged 45-65 years in good health.

This clone was seen more than once but under ten times. The rearrangement links TRBV19 to TRBJ2-7; 9 bases are a match to TRBD1. V dropped 7 bases and J dropped 5; count of bases not matched to a gene: 9. The CDR3 has 14 amino acids. In germline, CDR1 is LNHDA, CDR2 SQIVND (reference sequence). The CDR3 bases are TGTGCCAGTACGGGACAGGGACTCCCCCACGAGCAGTACTTC. It yields the protein CASTGQGLPHEQYF.

In DNA form, the CDR3 reads TGTGCCAGCAGTTATATGGTCGGGGAAAAACTGTTTTTT. It is translated as CASSYMVGEKLFF. V gene TRBV12-3 or TRBV12-4 combines with J gene TRBJ1-4, with D unclear. The ends were cut back, 4 bases at V and 8 bases at J, with 11 bases in the middle. The CDR3 is 13 amino acids.

The chain has TRBV7-9 and TRBJ2-7; possibly TRBD1 or TRBD2 for D (5 bases each). Germline loops: CDR1 SEHNR, CDR2 FQNEAQ (reference sequence). This CDR3 has 16 residues. Deletions cut 4 bases from V and 7 bases from J, with 23 bases between. In nucleotides, the CDR3 is TGTGCCAGCAGCTCCCCGGAGCCTAGAGGGGCTGGAGAGCAGTACTTC. Encoded protein: CASSSPEPRGAGEQYF.

The chain employs TRBV5-1 and TRBJ1-6, with 8 bases identical to TRBD1. V dropped 4 bases and J dropped 7; count of bases not matched to a gene: 4. Per the germline V gene, CDR1 is SGHRS and CDR2 is YFSETQ. The CDR3 is made up of 14 amino acids. CDR3 coding DNA: TGCGCCAGCAGCCCGGGACAGGAAAATTCACCCCTCCACTTT. Translated: CASSPGQENSPLHF.

This clone was picked up one time. The chain uses TRBV18 and TRBJ2-7, with a tentative D call TRBD1 (6 bases). V was shortened by 3 bases and J by 5 bases, with 11 bases between the two germline ends. The CDR3 is made up of 13 amino acids. Germline-derived CDR1 and CDR2 are KGHSH and LQKENI. This CDR3 is CASSPQGWNEQYF. DNA of the CDR3: TGTGCCAGCTCACCGCAGGGGTGGAACGAGCAGTACTTC.

The V and J genes are TRBV3-1 (or the pseudogene TRBV3-2) and TRBJ2-2, with 10 bases fitting TRBD2. Germline CDR1 and CDR2: LGHDT and YNNKEL (reference sequence). This CDR3 comprises 16 residues. With 2 bases clipped from V and 3 bases from J, the junction kept 3 bases outside the gene matches. The CDR3 sequence is CASSQYLAGDTGELFF. The CDR3 nucleotides are TGTGCCAGCAGCCAATACCTAGCGGGGGACACCGGGGAGCTGTTTTTT.

This chain's CDR3 is CASRALTGTGDHQPQHF. The CDR3 DNA follows: TGTGCCAGCAGGGCCCTTACCGGGACAGGGGATCATCAGCCCCAGCATTTT. This sequence joins TRBV27 and TRBJ1-5; 10 bases agree with TRBD1. J was trimmed by 5 bases and V by 6 bases; bases with no gene match: 13. This CDR3 contains 17 residues. CDR1 is MNHEY, CDR2 SMNVEV, per germline (reference sequence).

The chain uses TRBV15 and TRBJ2-3; no definite D call. Between the trimmed V and J ends, which lost 3 bases and 0 bases, there was a span of 7 bases. CDR3 length: 14 amino acids. The germline gives CDR1 LNHNV, CDR2 YYDKDF (reference sequence). CDR3: CATSRARSTDTQYF. The CDR3 nucleotides are TGTGCCACCAGCAGGGCCCGAAGCACAGATACGCAGTATTTT.

V and J are TRBV5-6 and TRBJ2-2, with D hard to call. With 1 base removed from V and 7 bases from J, the gap between germline ends came to 14 bases. This CDR3 contains 15 residues. CDR1 and CDR2 from the germline V gene are SGHDT and YYEEEE. CDR3 DNA: TGTGCCAGCAGCTTGTATAAGGGCCATGGCGGGGAGCTGTTTTTT. Translated: CASSLYKGHGGELFF.

The gene calls are TRBV27 and TRBJ1-4; tentative D call: TRBD1 (5 bases). Looked up from germline, CDR1 is MNHEY and CDR2 is SMNVEV (reference sequence). V lost 4 bases, J lost 7 bases, and 16 bases lay in between. There are 15 residues in the CDR3. CDR3 sequence reads: CASSSQLEGFEKLFF. The CDR3 nucleotides read TGTGCCAGCAGTTCCCAGTTAGAGGGGTTTGAAAAACTGTTTTTT.

V is TRBV13 and J is TRBJ1-1; possible D gene TRBD1, 5 bases. Trimming took 5 bases from V and 4 from J, leaving 20 bases between them. The CDR3 has 16 amino acids. Germline assignment: CDR1 PRHDT and CDR2 FYEKMQ (reference sequence). CDR3 in DNA: TGTGCCAGCAGCCGGGACCCGGGAGAAAGGAGCACTGAAGCTTTCTTT. Protein sequence: CASSRDPGERSTEAFF.

The gene calls are TRBV6-5 and TRBJ1-5; TRBD1 is a possible D gene (5 bases). This CDR3 is built from 14 residues. Deletions cut 8 bases from V and 0 bases from J, with 11 bases between. Per the germline V gene, CDR1 is MNHEY and CDR2 is SVGAGI. This CDR3 reads CASGGEGSNQPQHF. The DNA of the CDR3 is TGTGCCAGCGGGGGGGAAGGTAGCAATCAGCCCCAGCATTTT.

V gene TRBV5-1 combines with J gene TRBJ2-7, with D perhaps TRBD1 or TRBD2 (5 bases each). V gave up 4 bases and J gave up 0 bases, with 14 bases separating them. This CDR3 region has 15 residues. From germline, CDR1 is SGHRS and CDR2 YFSETQ. The CDR3 nucleotides are TGCGCCAGCAGCCAGATTTGGGGGAGCTCCTACGAGCAGTACTTC. Residues: CASSQIWGSSYEQYF.

CDR3 DNA: TGCGCCAGCAGCTTGGATCTTGTGGGGGCGACGTCTGGAAACACCATATATTTT. Amino acids: CASSLDLVGATSGNTIYF. This rearrangement joins TRBV5-1 to TRBJ1-3, with a possible D match to TRBD1 (6 bases). CDR3 length: 18 amino acids. CDR1 and CDR2 (germline): SGHRS, YFSETQ. V was cut by 0 bases and J by 1 base, with 17 bases left in between.

The rearrangement joins TRBV6-4 to TRBJ2-7, with 7 bases lining up with TRBD2. Unmatched junction bases numbered 8, after V lost 5 bases and J lost 4 bases. The CDR3 covers 14 residues. CDR1 is MRHNA, CDR2 SNTAGT, per germline. CDR3 loop: CASSFLADWYEQYF. In nucleotides, the CDR3 is TGTGCCAGCAGTTTTCTAGCGGACTGGTACGAGCAGTACTTC.

The gene calls are TRBV18 and TRBJ2-7, with 9 bases aligning to TRBD1. The CDR3 is made up of 16 amino acids. The V segment lost 0 bases and the J segment 5 bases; nucleotides outside the gene matches: 8. CDR1 and CDR2 from the germline V gene are KGHSH and LQKENI. In nucleotides, the CDR3 is TGTGCCAGCTCACCACCGGGGGGACAGGGAGGCAACGAGCAGTACTTC. Translation gives CASSPPGGQGGNEQYF. The whole variable domain, filled in from reference TRBV18 and TRBJ2-7, reads NAGVMQNPRHLVRRRGQEARLRCSPMKGHSHVYWYRQLPEEGLKFMVYLQKENIIDESGMPKERFSAEFPKEGPSILRIQQVVRGDSAAYFCASSPPGGQGGNEQYFGPGTRLTVT.

The genes are TRBV6-2 or TRBV6-3 and TRBJ2-3; D is unclear. The CDR3 loop spans 13 amino acids. Trimming shortened V by 4 bases and J by 9 bases, and 14 bases separated the two germline ends. Germline V CDR1 and CDR2: MNHEY, SVGEGT. The chain's CDR3 is CASSFLGGETQYF. The CDR3 nucleotides are TGTGCCAGCAGTTTCCTAGGCGGAGAGACGCAGTATTTT.

The rearrangement uses TRBV21-1 and TRBJ1-1; whether TRBD1, the table's D call, matches the DNA was not checked. TRBV21-1 is flagged as a pseudogene. CDR3 length equals 15 residues. The chain's CDR3 is CASSTRQGTSTEAFF. CDR3 nucleotide sequence: TGTGCCAGCAGCACCCGACAGGGGACATCGACTGAAGCTTTCTTT.

The V call is TRBV6-4, the J call TRBJ2-3, with D tentatively TRBD1 or TRBD2 (6 bases each). Trimming stripped 3 bases from V and 3 bases from J, with 13 bases between. The germline V gene encodes CDR1 MRHNA and CDR2 SNTAGT. The CDR3 has 15 amino acids. The CDR3 loop reads CASSEGASGTDTQYF. The CDR3 DNA sequence: TGTGCCAGCAGTGAGGGGGCAAGCGGGACAGATACGCAGTATTTT.

This clone was seen only once. The chain is built from TRBV19 and TRBJ2-5; TRBD1 agrees at 8 bases. CDR1 and CDR2 (germline): LNHDA, SQIVND (reference sequence). CDR3 length: 17 residues. V shed 0 bases and J 7 bases; nucleotides not matched to a gene: 13. CDR3 protein: CASSIDLAGTGVLTQYF. The CDR3 DNA follows: TGTGCCAGTAGTATAGATCTAGCTGGGACAGGAGTATTGACCCAGTACTTC. Full variable domain (remainder filled in from reference TRBV19 and TRBJ2-5): DGGITQSPKYLFRKEGQNVTLSCEQNLNHDAMYWYRQDPGQGLRLIYYSQIVNDFQKGDIAEGYSVSREKKESFPLTVTSAQKNPTAFYLCASSIDLAGTGVLTQYFGPGTRLLVL.

The chain uses TRBV7-9 and TRBJ1-1, with 7 bases matching TRBD1. CDR1 SEHNR and CDR2 FQNEAQ come from the germline V gene (reference sequence). The V and J ends lost 5 bases and 3 bases, in that order; junction bases with no gene match: 6. The CDR3 length is 14 residues. CDR3 residues: CASSSRQGHTEAFF. DNA for the CDR3: TGTGCCAGCAGCAGCAGACAGGGACACACTGAAGCTTTCTTT.

CDR3 in DNA: TGTGCCAGCAGTTTATGGGGCGGGGAGCTGTTTTTT. Protein product: CASSLWGGELFF. The V call is TRBV28, the J call TRBJ2-2; D remains unclear. Per germline, CDR1 MDHEN and CDR2 SYDVKM. The V end lost 0 bases, the J end lost 7 bases, and 3 bases lay between the germline ends. The CDR3 runs to 12 residues.

CDR3 sequence (DNA): TGTGCCAGCAGTTTAAAGCTGGCCACTGAAGCTTTCTTT. This gives the protein CASSLKLATEAFF. This rearrangement joins TRBV12-3 or TRBV12-4 to TRBJ1-1; D uncertain. V gave up 2 bases and J gave up 4 bases, with 8 bases separating them. There are 13 residues in the CDR3.

The gene calls are TRBV6-5 and TRBJ2-7; no definite D call. V was pared by 7 bases and J by 5 bases, with 9 bases between. Germline V gives CDR1 MNHEY, CDR2 SVGAGI. The CDR3 runs 11 residues. The chain's CDR3 is CASKGIHEQYF. CDR3 sequence (DNA): TGTGCCAGCAAAGGAATCCACGAGCAGTACTTC.

The chain employs TRBV2 and TRBJ1-1; no clear D. The CDR3 has 13 residues. V lost 7 bases and J lost 4, with 13 bases in between. Germline V gene sequence: CDR1 SNHLY, CDR2 FYNNEI. CDR3: CASTQDEATEAFF. In DNA form, the CDR3 reads TGTGCCAGCACGCAGGATGAGGCCACTGAAGCTTTCTTT. Combining the CDR3 with reference TRBV2 and TRBJ1-1 gives the whole variable domain EPEVTQTPSHQVTQMGQEVILRCVPISNHLYFYWYRQILGQKVEFLVSFYNNEISEKSEIFDDQFSVERPDGSNFTLKIRSTKLEDSAMYFCASTQDEATEAFFGQGTRLTVV.

The chain couples TRBV24-1 to TRBJ1-1; 9 nucleotides align to TRBD1. This CDR3 has 13 amino acids. Germline CDR1 and CDR2: KGHDR and SFDVKD. V shed 3 bases and J 10 bases; nucleotides not matched to a gene: 5. The CDR3 DNA reads as TGTGCCACCAGTGATCCGGGACAGGGTATAGCTTTCTTT. This codes for CATSDPGQGIAFF.

J is TRBJ2-2 and V is TRBV5-8; D is undetermined. The CDR3 contains 14 residues. Germline V CDR1 and CDR2: SGHTS, YDEGEE. Between the trimmed V and J ends, which lost 0 bases and 0 bases, there was a span of 3 bases. The CDR3 here is CASSLVSNTGELFF. The CDR3 region has the DNA TGTGCCAGCAGCTTGGTCTCGAACACCGGGGAGCTGTTTTTT.